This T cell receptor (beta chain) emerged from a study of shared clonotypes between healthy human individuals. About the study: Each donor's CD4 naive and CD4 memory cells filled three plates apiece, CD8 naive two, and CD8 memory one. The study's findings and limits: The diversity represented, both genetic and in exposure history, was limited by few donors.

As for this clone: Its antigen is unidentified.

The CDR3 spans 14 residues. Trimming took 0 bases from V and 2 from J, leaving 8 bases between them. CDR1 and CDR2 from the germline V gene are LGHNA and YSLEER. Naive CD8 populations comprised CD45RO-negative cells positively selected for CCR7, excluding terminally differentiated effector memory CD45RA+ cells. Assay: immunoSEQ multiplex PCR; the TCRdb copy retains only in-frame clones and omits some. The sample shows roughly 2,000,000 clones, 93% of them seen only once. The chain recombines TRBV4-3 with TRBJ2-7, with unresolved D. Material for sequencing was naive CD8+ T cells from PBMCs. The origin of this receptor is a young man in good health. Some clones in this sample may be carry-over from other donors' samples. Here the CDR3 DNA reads TGCGCCAGCAGCCAAGAGTATTCCACCTACGAGCAGTACTTC. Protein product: CASSQEYSTYEQYF.